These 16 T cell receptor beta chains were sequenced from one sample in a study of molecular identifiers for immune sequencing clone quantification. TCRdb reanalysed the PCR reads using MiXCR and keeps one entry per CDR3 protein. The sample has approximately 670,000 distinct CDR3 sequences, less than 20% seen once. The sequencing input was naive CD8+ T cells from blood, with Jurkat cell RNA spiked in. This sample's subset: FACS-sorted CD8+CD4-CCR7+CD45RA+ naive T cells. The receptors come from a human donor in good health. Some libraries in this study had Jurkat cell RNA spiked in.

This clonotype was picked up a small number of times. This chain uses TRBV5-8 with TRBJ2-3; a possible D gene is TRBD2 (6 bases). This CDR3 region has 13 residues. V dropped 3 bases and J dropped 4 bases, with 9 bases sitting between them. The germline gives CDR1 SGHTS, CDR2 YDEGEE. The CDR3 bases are TGTGCCAGCAGCTGGCCTAGCGCAGATACGCAGTATTTT. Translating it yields CASSWPSADTQYF.

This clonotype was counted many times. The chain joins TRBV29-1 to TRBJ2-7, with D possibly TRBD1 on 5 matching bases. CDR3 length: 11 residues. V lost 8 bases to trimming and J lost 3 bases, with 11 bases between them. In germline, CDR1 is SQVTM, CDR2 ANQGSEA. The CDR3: CSFRQYYEQYF. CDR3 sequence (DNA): TGCAGCTTTCGACAGTACTACGAGCAGTACTTC.

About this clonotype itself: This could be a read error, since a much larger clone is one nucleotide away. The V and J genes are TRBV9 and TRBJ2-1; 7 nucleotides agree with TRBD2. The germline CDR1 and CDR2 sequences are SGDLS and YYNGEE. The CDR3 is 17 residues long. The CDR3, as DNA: TGTGACAGCAGCGAGCGGCCCGGGACTAACTACTACAATGAGCAGTTCTTC. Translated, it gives CDSSERPGTNYYNEQFF.

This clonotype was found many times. This chain's CDR3 is CSARNQGYNSYNEQFF. DNA of the CDR3: TGCAGTGCTAGGAACCAAGGTTACAACTCCTACAATGAGCAGTTCTTC. J is TRBJ2-1 and V is TRBV20-1; D gene uncertain. The germline V and J ends were trimmed by 3 bases and 0 bases, with 15 bases remaining between them. The CDR3 sequence is 16 residues long. Germline CDR1 is DFQATT and CDR2 is SNEGSKA (reference sequence).

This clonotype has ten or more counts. CDR3 nucleotide sequence: TGTACTGGACAGGGGGCTGGAGAGCAGTACTTC. It translates to CTGQGAGEQYF. This sequence joins TRBV5-8 and TRBJ2-7; 11 positions match TRBD1. The CDR3 runs to 11 residues. Germline V gene sequence: CDR1 SGHTS, CDR2 YDEGEE.

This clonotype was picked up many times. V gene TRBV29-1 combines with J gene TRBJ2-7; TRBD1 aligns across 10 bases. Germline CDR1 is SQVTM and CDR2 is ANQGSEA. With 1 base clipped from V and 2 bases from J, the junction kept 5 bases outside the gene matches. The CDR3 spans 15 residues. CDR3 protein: CSVEVAGQGTYEQYF. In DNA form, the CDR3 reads TGCAGCGTTGAAGTCGCGGGACAGGGGACCTACGAGCAGTACTTC.

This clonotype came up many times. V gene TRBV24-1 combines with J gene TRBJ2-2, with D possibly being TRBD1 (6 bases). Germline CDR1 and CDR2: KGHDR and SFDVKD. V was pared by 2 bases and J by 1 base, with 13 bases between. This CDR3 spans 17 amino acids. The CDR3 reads CATSDSGRQENTGELFF. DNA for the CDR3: TGTGCCACCAGTGATTCGGGGAGACAGGAGAACACCGGGGAGCTGTTTTTT.

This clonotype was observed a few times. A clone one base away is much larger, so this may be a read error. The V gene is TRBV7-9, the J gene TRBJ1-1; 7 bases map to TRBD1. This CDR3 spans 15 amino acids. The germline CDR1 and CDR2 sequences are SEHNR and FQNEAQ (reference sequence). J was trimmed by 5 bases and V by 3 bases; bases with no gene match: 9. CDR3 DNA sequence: TGTGCCAGCAGCTTTTCAGGGGGAAGGAATACTGAAGCTTTCTTT. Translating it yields CASSFSGGRNTEAFF.

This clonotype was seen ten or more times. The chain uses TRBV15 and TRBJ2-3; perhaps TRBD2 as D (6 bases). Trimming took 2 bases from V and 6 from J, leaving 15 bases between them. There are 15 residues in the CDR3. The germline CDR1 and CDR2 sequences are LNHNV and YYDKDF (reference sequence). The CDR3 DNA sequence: TGTGCCACCAGCAGATCCCGGGGAAGCGGGGATACGCAGTATTTT. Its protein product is CATSRSRGSGDTQYF.

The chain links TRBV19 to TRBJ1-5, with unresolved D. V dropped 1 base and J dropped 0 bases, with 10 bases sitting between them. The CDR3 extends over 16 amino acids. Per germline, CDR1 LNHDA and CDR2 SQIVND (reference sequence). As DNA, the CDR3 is TGTGCCAGTAGTATAGTGTCAGGTGGTAGCAATCAGCCCCAGCATTTT. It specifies CASSIVSGGSNQPQHF.

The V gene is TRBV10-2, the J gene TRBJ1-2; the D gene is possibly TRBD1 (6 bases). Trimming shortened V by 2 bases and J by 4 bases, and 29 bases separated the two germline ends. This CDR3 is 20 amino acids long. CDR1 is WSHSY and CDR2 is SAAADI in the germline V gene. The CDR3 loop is CASSEPWGRNRESRSYGYTF. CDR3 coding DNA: TGCGCCAGCAGTGAGCCCTGGGGTCGAAACAGGGAGTCAAGATCCTATGGCTACACCTTC.

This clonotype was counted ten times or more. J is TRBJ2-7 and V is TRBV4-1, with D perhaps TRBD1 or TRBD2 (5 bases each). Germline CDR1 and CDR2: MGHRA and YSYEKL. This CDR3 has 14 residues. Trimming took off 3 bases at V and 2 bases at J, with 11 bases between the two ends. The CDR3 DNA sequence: TGCGCCAGCAGCCAGGGGACGCAGACCTACGAGCAGTACTTC. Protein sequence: CASSQGTQTYEQYF.

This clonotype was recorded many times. The CDR3 DNA sequence: TGTGCCAGCAGTTACAGGGTCCCGGGGGCCACTGAAGCTTTCTTT. Amino acid sequence: CASSYRVPGATEAFF. This chain links TRBV6-5 with TRBJ1-1, with a possible D match to TRBD1 (6 bases). This CDR3 is 15 amino acids long. V lost 2 bases and J 4 bases, leaving 14 bases between the germline ends. Germline CDR1 reads MNHEY; CDR2 reads SVGAGI.

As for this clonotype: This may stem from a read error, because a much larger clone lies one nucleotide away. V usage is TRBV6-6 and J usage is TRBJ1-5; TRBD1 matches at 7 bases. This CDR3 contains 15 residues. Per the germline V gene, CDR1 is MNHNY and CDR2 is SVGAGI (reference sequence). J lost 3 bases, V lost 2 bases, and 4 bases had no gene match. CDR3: CASSYRDSPNQPQHF. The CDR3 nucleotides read TGTGCCAGCAGTTACCGGGACAGCCCCAATCAGCCCCAGCATTTT.

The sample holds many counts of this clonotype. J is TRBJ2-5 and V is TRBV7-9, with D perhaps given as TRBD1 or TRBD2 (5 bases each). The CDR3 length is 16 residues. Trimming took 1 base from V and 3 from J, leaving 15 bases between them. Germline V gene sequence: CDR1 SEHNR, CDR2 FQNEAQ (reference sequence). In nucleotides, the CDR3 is TGTGCCAGCAGCTTAGAATTCGGGCAGGGAGAAGAGACCCAGTACTTC. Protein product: CASSLEFGQGEETQYF.

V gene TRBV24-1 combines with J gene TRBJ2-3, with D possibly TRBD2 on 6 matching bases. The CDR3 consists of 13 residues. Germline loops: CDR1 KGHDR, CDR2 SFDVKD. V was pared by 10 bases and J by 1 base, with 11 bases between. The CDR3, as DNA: TGTGCCACGGGGACTGGCCGCACAGATACGCAGTATTTT. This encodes CATGTGRTDTQYF.